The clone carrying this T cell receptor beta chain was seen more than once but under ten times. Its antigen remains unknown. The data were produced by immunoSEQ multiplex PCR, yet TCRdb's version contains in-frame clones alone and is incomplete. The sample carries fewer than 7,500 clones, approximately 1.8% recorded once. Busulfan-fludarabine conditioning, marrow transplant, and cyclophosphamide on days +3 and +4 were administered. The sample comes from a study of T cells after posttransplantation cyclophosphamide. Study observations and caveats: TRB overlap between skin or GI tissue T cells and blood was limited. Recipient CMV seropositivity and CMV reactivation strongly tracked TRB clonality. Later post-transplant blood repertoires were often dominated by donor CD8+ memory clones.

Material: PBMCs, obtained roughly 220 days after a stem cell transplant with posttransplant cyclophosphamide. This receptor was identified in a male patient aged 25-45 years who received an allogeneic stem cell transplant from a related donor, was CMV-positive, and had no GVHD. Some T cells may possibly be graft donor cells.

The CDR3 bases are TGTGCCAGCAGTGAAGGCCCCTACCTCCCCAATGAGCAGTTCTTC. Translation: CASSEGPYLPNEQFF. The rearrangement uses TRBV6-1 and TRBJ2-1; D ambiguous. The CDR3 spans 15 residues. Germline CDR1 reads MNHNS; CDR2 reads SASEGT. Trimming removed 1 base from V and 6 bases from J, with 13 bases in between.